Detailed here is one TCR beta chain. Antigen specificity is unknown. Time point described: blood 4 weeks post-SBRT, at nephrectomy. Treatment: 15 Gy SBRT to primary tumor, nephrectomy 4 weeks later. Nephrectomy followed 15 Gy stereotactic body radiation by 4 weeks. After SBRT, blood was collected at 2 and 4 weeks, plus baseline. The patient's renal cell carcinoma had clear cell pathology. The data originate from a study of radiation and T cells in renal cell carcinoma. Study outcomes and limitations: From baseline, blood top tumor clonotypes peaked at 2 weeks post-radiation.

The J segment lost 7 bases and the V segment lost 2 bases, leaving 9 bases of the junction unmatched. Germline CDR1 WSHSY, CDR2 SAAADI. The CDR3 has 15 amino acids. Libraries were prepared by immunoSEQ multiplex PCR; TCRdb keeps only in-frame clonotypes and omits some of them. The data show under 100,000 clones, 70% to 90% seen once. V gene TRBV10-2 combines with J gene TRBJ2-7; 9 positions agree with TRBD1. The source was blood, collected from a patient whose treatment included radiotherapy and nephrectomy. The receptor was isolated from a man between 50 and 59 years old with renal cell carcinoma. CDR3 protein: CASSEQQQGASEQYF. The DNA for the CDR3 is TGCGCCAGCAGTGAGCAGCAACAGGGGGCTTCTGAGCAGTACTTC.